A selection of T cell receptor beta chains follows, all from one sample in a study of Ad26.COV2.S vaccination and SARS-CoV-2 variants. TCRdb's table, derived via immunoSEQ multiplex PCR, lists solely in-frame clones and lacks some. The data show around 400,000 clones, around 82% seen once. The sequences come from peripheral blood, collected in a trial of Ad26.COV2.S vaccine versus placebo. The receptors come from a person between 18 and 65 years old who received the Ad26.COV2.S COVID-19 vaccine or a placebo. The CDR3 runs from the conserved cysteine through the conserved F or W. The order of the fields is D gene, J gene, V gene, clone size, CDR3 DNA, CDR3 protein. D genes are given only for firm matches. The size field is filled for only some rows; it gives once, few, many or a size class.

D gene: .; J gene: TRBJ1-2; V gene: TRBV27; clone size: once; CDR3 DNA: TGTGCCAGCAGCGGAGGGGCAGGCTATGGCTACACCTTC; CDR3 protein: CASSGGAGYGYTF
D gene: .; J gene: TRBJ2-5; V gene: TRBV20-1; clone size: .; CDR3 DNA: TGCAGTGTAGTGAAAGAGACCCAGTACTTC; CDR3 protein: CSVVKETQYF
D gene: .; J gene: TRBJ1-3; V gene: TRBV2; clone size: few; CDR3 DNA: TGTGCCAGCCGATATGCTGGAAACACCATATATTTT; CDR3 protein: CASRYAGNTIYF
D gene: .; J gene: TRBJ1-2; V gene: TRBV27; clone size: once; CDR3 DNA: TGTGCCAGCACCTCGGGGGGTGGCTACACCTTC; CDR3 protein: CASTSGGGYTF
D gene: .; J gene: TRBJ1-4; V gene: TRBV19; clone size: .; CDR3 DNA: TGTGCCAGTAGTATGTGGGGTGAAAAACTGTTTTTT; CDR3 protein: CASSMWGEKLFF
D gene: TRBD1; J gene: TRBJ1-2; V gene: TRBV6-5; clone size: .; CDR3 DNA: TGTGCCAGCGCCGGGACAGGGATGTGGTATGGCTACACCTTC; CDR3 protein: CASAGTGMWYGYTF
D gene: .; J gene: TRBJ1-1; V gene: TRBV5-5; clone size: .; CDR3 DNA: TGTGCCAGCAGCTTGTTTAAGGTTTCGGGGAACACTGAAGCTTTCTTT; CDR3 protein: CASSLFKVSGNTEAFF
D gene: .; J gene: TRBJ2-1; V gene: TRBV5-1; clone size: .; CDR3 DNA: TGCGCCAGCAGCTTGTCGCCCACAGGGACTCAGGGCGAGCAGTTCTTC; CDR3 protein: CASSLSPTGTQGEQFF
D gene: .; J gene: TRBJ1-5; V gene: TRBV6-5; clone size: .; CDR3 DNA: TGTGCCAGCAGCGCGAACGGGGGGCAGAATCAGCCCCAGCATTTT; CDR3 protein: CASSANGGQNQPQHF
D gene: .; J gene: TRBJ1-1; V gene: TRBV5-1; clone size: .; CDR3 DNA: TGCGCCACCGGGACTGTTCCGAACACTGAAGCTTTCTTT; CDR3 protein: CATGTVPNTEAFF
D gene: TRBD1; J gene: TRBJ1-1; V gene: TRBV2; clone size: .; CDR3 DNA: TGTGCCAGCAGCTTGGATAGGGGGCACGGTGAAGCTTTCTTT; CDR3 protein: CASSLDRGHGEAFF
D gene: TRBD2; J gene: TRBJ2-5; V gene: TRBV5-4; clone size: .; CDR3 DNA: TGTGCCAGCAGCTATTCTAGCGGAAGAGAGACCCAGTACTTC; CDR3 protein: CASSYSSGRETQYF
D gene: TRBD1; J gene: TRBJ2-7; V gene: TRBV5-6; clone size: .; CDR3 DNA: TGTGCCAGCTACGACAGGGGACGGTACGAGCAGTACTTC; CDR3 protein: CASYDRGRYEQYF
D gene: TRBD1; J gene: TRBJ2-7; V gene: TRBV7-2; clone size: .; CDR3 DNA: TGTGCCAGCAGTTCTGCCGGGACAGTTCGCCACGAGCAGTACTTC; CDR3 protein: CASSSAGTVRHEQYF
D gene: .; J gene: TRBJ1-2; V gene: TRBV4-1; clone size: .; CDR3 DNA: TGCGCCAGCAGCGGCATGGGCGGAGGCTACACCTTC; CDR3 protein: CASSGMGGGYTF
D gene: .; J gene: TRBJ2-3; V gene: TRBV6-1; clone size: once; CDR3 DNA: TGTGCCAGCAGTGAAGCGTTTAGCACAGATACGCAGTATTTT; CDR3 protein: CASSEAFSTDTQYF
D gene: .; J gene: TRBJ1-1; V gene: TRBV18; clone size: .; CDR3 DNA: TGTGCCAGCTCACCGTCCGCGTCGGGCACTGAAGCTTTCTTT; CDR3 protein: CASSPSASGTEAFF
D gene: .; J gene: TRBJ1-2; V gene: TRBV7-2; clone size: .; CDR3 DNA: TGTGCCAGCAGCTTATTAGGGGCGGACTATGGCTACACCTTC; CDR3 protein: CASSLLGADYGYTF
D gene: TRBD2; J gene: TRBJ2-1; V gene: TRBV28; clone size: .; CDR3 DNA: TGTGCCAGCAGTCTCACTAGCGGGCGTGAGCAGTTCTTC; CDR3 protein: CASSLTSGREQFF
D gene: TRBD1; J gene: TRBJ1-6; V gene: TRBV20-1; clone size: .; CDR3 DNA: TGCAGTGCTAGTCGTCCTGCAGGGGGCAATTCACCCCTCCACTTT; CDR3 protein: CSASRPAGGNSPLHF
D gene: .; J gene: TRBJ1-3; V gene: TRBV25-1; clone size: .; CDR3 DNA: TGTGCCAGCAGTGACAGTTCCTCTGGAAACACCATATATTTT; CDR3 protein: CASSDSSSGNTIYF
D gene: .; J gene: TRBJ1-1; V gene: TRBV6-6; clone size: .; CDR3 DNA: TGTGCCAGCAGTTACTCCGGCAGGGTCACTGAAGCTTTCTTT; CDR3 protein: CASSYSGRVTEAFF
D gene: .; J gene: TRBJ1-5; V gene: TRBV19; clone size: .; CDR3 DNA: TGTGCCAGTAGTATGGCAGGATATAGCAATCAGCCCCAGCATTTT; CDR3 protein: CASSMAGYSNQPQHF
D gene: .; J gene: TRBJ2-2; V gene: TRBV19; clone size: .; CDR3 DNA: TGTGCCAGTAGTTGGACCACACAGGGATACACCGGGGAGCTGTTTTTT; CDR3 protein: CASSWTTQGYTGELFF
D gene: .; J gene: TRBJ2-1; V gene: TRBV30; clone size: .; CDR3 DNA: TGTGCCTGGAGTGTTATGGGACTCCCTTACAATGAGCAGTTCTTC; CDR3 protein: CAWSVMGLPYNEQFF
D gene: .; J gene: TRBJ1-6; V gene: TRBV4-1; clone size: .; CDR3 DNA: TGCGCCAGCAGCCTCACCCCGGGGGATAATTCACCCCTCCACTTT; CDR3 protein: CASSLTPGDNSPLHF
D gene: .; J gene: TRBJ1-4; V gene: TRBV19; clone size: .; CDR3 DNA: TGTGCCAGTAGTATACGTCTTGAAAAACTGTTTTTT; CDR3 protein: CASSIRLEKLFF
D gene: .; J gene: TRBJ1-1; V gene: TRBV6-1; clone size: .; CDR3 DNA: TGTGCCAGCAGTGAAAGAGGGAACACTGAAGCTTTCTTT; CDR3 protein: CASSERGNTEAFF
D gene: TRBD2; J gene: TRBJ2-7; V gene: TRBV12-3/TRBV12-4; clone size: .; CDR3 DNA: TGTGCCATACGGGGACTAGCGGGAGTTGAGCAGTACTTC; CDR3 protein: CAIRGLAGVEQYF
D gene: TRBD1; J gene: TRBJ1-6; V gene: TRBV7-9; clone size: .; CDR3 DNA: TGTGCCAGCAGCTTAGGACAGGGGGAAAATTCACCCCTCCACTTT; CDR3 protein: CASSLGQGENSPLHF
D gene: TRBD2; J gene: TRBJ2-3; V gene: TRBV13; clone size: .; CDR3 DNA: TGTGCCAGCAGGGGGAGGGGTATTCGCACAGATACGCAGTATTTT; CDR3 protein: CASRGRGIRTDTQYF
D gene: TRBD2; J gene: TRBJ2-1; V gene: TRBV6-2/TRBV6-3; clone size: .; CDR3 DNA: TGTGCCAGCAGTGACCAGACTAGCGATATTGGTGGGAATGAGCAGTTCTTC; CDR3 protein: CASSDQTSDIGGNEQFF
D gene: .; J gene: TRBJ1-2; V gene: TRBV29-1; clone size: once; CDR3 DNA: TGCAGCGTTGTCATCCTCTTACCCTATGGCTACACCTTC; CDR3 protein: CSVVILLPYGYTF
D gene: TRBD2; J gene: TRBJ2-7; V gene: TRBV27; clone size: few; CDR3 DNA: TGTGCCAGCAGGGGACTAGCGGGAGTCTACGAGCAGTACTTC; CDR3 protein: CASRGLAGVYEQYF
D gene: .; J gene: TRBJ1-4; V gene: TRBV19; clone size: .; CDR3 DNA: TGTGCCAGTAGTAACAGGGTTGCGAGTAATGAAAAACTGTTTTTT; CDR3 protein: CASSNRVASNEKLFF
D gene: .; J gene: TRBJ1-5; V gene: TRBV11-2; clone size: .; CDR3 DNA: TGTGCCAGCAGCGCTGAAGGGCAGCCCCAGCATTTT; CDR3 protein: CASSAEGQPQHF
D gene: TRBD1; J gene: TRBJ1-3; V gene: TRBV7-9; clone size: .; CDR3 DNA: TGTGCCAGCAGCCTCGGACAGGGGGCTACGAGCTCTGGAAACACCATATATTTT; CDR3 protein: CASSLGQGATSSGNTIYF
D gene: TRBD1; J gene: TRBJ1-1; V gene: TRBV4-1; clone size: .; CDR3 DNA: TGCGCCAGCAGATCCGGGACAGCGAACACTGAAGCTTTCTTT; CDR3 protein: CASRSGTANTEAFF
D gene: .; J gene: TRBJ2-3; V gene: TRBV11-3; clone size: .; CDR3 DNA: TGTGCCAGCAGCTTAGTACCAGGGTCAGATACGCAGTATTTT; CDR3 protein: CASSLVPGSDTQYF
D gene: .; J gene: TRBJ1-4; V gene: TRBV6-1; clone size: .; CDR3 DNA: TGTGCCAGCAGTGAAGGGAGGGGCTCTGAAAAACTGTTTTTT; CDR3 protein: CASSEGRGSEKLFF
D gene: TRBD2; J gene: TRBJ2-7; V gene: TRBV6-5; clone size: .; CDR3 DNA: TGTGCCAGCCGCGGGAGTTGGTACGAGCAGTACTTC; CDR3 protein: CASRGSWYEQYF
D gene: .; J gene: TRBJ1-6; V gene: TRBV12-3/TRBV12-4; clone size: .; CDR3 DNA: TGTGCCAGCAGTTCGGGGTCACCCCTCCACTTT; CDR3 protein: CASSSGSPLHF
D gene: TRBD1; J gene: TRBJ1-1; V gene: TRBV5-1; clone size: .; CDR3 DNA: TGCGCCAGCAGCCACGGGACAGGGGGCGATAGGACTGAAGCTTTCTTT; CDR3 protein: CASSHGTGGDRTEAFF
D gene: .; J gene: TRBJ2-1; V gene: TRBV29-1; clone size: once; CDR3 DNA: TGCAGCGTTGATGGGACATTAGATGAGCAGTTCTTC; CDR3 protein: CSVDGTLDEQFF
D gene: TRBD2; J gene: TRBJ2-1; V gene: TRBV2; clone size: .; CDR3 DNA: TGTGCCAGCAGTGTAGCGGGACTAGCGGGGAAGAATGAGCAGTTCTTC; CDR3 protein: CASSVAGLAGKNEQFF
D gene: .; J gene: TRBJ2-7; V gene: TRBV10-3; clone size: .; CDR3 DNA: TGTGCCATCAGGGAAGACAACCGCTTTTCGTTC; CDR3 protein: CAIREDNRFSF
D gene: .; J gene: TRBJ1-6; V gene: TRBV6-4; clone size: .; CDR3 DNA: TGTGCCAGCAGTGACCTTTACGGGGGTTACTCACCCCTCCACTTT; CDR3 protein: CASSDLYGGYSPLHF
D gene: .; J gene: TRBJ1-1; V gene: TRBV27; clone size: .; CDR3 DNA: TGTGCCAGCAGTTTATCCACGGGCTCCCCTGAAGCTTTCTTT; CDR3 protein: CASSLSTGSPEAFF
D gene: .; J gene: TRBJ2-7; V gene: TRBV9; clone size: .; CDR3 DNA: TGTGCCAGCAGCGTACAACCGGGAGTGGACGAGCAGTACTTC; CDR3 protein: CASSVQPGVDEQYF
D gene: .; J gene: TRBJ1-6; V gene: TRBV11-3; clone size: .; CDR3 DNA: TGTGCCAGCAGCTTAGACAGTTCCCGGTCACCCCTCCACTTT; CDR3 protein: CASSLDSSRSPLHF
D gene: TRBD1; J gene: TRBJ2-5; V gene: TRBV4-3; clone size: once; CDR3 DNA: TGCGCCAGCAGCCAGTCCGGGACAGGAGAAGAGACCCAGTACTTC; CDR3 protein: CASSQSGTGEETQYF
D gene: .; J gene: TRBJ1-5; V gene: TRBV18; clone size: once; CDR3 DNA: TGTGCCAGCTCGCTACAGGGCCTCAATCAGCCCCAGCATTTT; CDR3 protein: CASSLQGLNQPQHF
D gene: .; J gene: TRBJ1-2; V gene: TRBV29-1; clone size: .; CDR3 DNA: TGCAGCGTTGAACGGGACCGAGGCTATGGCTACACCTTC; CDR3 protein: CSVERDRGYGYTF
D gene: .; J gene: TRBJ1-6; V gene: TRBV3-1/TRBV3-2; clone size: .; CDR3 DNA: TGTGCCAGCAGCCGGACTGTTAGCTCCTATAATTCACCCCTCCACTTT; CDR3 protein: CASSRTVSSYNSPLHF